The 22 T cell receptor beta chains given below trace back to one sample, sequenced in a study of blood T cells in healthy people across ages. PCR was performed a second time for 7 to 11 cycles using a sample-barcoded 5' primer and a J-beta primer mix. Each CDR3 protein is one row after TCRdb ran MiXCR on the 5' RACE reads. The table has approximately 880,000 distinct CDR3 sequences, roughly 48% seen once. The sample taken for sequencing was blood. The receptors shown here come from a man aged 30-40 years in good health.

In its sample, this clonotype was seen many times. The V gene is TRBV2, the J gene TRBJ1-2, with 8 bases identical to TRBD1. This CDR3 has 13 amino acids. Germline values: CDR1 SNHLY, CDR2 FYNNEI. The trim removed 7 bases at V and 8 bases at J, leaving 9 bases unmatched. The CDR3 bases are TGTGCCAGCACCAGAAAGCAGGGGGCGGGCTACACCTTC. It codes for CASTRKQGAGYTF. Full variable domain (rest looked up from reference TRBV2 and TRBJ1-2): EPEVTQTPSHQVTQMGQEVILRCVPISNHLYFYWYRQILGQKVEFLVSFYNNEISEKSEIFDDQFSVERPDGSNFTLKIRSTKLEDSAMYFCASTRKQGAGYTFGSGTRLTVV.

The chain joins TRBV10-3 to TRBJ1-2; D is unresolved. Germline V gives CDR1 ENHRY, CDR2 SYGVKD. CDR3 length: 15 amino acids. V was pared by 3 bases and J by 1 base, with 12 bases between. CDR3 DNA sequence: TGTGCCATCAGTGATTTCACCAGGCTTAACTATGGCTACACCTTC. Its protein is CAISDFTRLNYGYTF.

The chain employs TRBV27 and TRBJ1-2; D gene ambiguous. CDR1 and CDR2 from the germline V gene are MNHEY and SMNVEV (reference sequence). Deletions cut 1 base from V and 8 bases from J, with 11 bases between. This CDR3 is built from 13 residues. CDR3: CASSLFRGEGYTF. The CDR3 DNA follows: TGTGCCAGCAGTTTATTCCGAGGTGAAGGCTACACCTTC.

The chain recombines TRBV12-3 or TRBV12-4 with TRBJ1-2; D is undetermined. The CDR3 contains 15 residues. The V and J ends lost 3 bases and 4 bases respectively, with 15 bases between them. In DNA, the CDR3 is TGTGCCAGCAGTTTTCAAGGCAGAGAAACCTATGGCTACACCTTC. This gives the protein CASSFQGRETYGYTF.

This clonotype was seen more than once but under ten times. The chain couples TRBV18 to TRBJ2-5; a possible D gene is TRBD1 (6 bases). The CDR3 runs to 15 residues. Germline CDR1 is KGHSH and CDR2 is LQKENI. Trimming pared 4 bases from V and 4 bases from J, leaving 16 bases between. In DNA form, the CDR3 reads TGTGCCAGCTCACTGAATCAGGGGAATGTAGAGACCCAGTACTTC. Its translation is CASSLNQGNVETQYF.

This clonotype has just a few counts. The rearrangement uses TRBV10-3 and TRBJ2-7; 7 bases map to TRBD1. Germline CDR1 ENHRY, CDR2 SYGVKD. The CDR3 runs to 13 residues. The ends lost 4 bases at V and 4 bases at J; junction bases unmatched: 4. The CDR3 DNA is TGTGCCATCAGTGGAGGACAGGATTACGAGCAGTACTTC. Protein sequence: CAISGGQDYEQYF.

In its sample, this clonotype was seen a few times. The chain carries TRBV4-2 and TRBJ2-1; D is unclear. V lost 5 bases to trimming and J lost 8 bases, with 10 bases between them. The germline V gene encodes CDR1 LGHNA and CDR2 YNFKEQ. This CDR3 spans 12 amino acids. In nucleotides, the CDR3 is TGTGCCAGCAGCTCGGACCGCGATGAGCAGTTCTTC. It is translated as CASSSDRDEQFF.

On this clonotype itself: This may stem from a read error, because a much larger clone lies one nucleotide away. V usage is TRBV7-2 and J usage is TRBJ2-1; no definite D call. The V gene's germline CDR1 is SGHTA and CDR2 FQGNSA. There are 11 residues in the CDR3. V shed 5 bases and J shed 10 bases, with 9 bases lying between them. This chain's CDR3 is CASSIYYEQFF. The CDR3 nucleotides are TGTGCCAGCAGCATTTACTACGAGCAGTTCTTC.

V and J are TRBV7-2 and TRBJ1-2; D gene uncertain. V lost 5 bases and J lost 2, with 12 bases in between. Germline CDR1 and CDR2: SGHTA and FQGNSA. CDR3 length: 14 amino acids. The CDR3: CASSTTTGNYGYTF. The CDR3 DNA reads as TGTGCCAGCAGCACCACGACGGGCAACTATGGCTACACCTTC.

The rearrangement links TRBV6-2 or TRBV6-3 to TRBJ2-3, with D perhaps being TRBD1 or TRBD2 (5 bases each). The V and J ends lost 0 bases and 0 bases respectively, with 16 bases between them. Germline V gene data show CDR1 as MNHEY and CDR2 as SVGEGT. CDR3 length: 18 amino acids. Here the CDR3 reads CASSYSGGRGASTDTQYF. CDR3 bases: TGTGCCAGCAGTTACTCCGGCGGAAGGGGAGCCAGCACAGATACGCAGTATTTT.

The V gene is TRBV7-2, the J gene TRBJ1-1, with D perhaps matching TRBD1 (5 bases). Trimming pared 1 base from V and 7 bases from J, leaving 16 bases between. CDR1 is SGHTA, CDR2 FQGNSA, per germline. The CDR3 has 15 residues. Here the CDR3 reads CASSLGGTGAVEAFF. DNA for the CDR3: TGTGCCAGCAGCTTAGGGGGGACTGGAGCAGTTGAAGCTTTCTTT.

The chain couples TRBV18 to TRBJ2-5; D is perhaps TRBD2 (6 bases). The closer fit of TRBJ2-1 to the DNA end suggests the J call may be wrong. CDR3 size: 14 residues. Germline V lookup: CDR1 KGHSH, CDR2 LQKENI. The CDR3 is CASSRLGPQETQFF. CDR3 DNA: TGTGCCAGCTCAAGACTAGGGCCTCAAGAGACCCAGTTCTTC.

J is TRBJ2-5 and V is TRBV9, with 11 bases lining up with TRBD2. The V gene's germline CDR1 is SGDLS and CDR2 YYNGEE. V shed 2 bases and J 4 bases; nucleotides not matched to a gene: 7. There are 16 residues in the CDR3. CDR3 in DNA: TGTGCCAGCAGCGTGGGACTAGCGGACTTATCAGAGACCCAGTACTTC. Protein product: CASSVGLADLSETQYF.

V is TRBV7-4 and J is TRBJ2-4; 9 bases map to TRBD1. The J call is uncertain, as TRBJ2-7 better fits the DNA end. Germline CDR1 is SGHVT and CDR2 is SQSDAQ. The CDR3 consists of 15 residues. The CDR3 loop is CASSWGQGEDYEQYF. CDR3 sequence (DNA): TGTGCCAGCAGTTGGGGACAGGGAGAAGACTACGAGCAGTACTTC.

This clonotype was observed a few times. The CDR3 bases are TGTGCCAGCTCACCTATCGCGGGGGCCGAAGGTGAGCAGTTCTTC. As protein: CASSPIAGAEGEQFF. The J gene is TRBJ2-1, the V gene TRBV18; possible D gene TRBD2, 7 bases. The CDR3 has 15 residues. V was clipped by 3 bases and J by 9 bases, with 18 bases between them. The germline V gene has CDR1 KGHSH and CDR2 LQKENI.

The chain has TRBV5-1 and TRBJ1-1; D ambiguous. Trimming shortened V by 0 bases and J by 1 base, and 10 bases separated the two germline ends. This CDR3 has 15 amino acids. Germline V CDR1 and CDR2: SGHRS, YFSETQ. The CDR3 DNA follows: TGCGCCAGCAGCTTGGATAGGAATTGGAACACTGAAGCTTTCTTT. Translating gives CASSLDRNWNTEAFF.

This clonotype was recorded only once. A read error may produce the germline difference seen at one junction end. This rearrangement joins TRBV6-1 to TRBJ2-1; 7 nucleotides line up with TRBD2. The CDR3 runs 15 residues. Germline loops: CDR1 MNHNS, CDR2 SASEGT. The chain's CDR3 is CASTQSGGIGNKQFF. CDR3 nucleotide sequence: TGTGCCAGCACGCAGTCCGGGGGGATTGGCAATAAGCAGTTCTTC.

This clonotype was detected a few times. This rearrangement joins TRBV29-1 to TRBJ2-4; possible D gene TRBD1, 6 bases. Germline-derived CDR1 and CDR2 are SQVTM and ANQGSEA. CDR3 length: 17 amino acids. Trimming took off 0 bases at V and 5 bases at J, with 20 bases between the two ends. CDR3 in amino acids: CSVEDLEGVQEENIQYF. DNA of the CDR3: TGCAGCGTTGAAGATTTAGAGGGGGTCCAGGAGGAAAACATTCAGTACTTC.

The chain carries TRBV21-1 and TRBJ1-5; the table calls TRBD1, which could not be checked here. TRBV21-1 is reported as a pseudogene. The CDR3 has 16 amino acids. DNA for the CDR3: TGTGCCAGCAGCAATCAGAGGGCGCGGGATAATCAGCCCCAGCATTTT. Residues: CASSNQRARDNQPQHF.

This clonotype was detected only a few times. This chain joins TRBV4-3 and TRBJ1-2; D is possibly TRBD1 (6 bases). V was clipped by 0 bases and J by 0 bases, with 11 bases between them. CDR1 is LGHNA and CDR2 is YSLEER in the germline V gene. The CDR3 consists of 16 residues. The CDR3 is CASSQDWDTSNYGYTF. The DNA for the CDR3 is TGCGCCAGCAGCCAAGATTGGGACACCTCTAACTATGGCTACACCTTC.

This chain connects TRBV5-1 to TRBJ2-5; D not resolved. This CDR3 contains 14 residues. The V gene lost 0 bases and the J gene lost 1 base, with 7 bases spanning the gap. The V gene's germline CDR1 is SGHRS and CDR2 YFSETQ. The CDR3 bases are TGCGCCAGCAGCTTGGAACAGAGCCAAGAGACCCAGTACTTC. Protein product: CASSLEQSQETQYF.

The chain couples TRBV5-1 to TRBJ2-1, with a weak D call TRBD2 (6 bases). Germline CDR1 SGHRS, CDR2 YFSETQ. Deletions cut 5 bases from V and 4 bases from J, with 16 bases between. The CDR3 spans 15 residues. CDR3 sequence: CASRLTIGTYNEQFF. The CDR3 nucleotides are TGCGCCAGCAGGTTAACTATCGGGACTTACAATGAGCAGTTCTTC. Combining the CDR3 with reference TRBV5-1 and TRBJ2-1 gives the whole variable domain KAGVTQTPRYLIKTRGQQVTLSCSPISGHRSVSWYQQTPGQGLQFLFEYFSETQRNKGNFPGRFSGRQFSNSRSEMNVSTLELGDSALYLCASRLTIGTYNEQFFGPGTRLTVL.